Sequencing of this T cell receptor beta chain was carried out in a study of T-cell reconstitution after alpha-beta-depleted transplantation in children. This clonotype was observed at least ten times. As yet, its antigen is unknown. The authors prepared the TCRbeta library with unique molecular identifiers. MiXCR, applied by TCRdb to the PCR reads, yields one record per CDR3 protein. The sample includes approximately 30,000 distinct CDR3 sequences, 5.5% to 7% of them seen just once. V dropped 5 bases and J dropped 9 bases, with 11 bases sitting between them. CDR3 size: 12 residues. CDR1 is MNHEY, CDR2 SVGAGI, per germline. Study-level points and caveats: At day 60, the high TCRbeta diversity found in some patients originated from recipient T cells and thymic progenitors that had survived. By about two months after transplant, alpha-beta T cells reportedly arose from several hundred graft clones that had expanded. A year had passed since transplant, and T-cell counts and diversity by then came mostly from newly produced T cells.

The sequence came from a child less than two years old who had a stem cell transplant for acute myeloid leukemia, so the T cells may come from the graft donor. Material: peripheral blood, obtained 60 days after TCRalphabeta/CD19-depleted stem cell transplant. J is TRBJ2-1 and V is TRBV6-5; D is unclear. CDR3 DNA sequence: TGTGCCAGCAGTAAAAAGGGCGGTGAGCAGTTCTTC. This sequence encodes CASSKKGGEQFF.